The present T cell receptor beta chain was sequenced within a study of cytomegalovirus exposure and HLA in healthy donors. Study-wide results and caveats: In vitro experiments confirmed that a few CMV-associated chains were specific for CMV antigens.

The CDR3 consists of 15 residues. Trimming at V came to 7 bases and at J to 0 bases, leaving 6 bases not matched to a gene. CDR1 and CDR2 (germline): MNHEY, SVGAGI. PCR involved 60 Vbeta and 13 Jbeta primers. The method was immunoSEQ multiplex PCR; TCRdb's version includes in-frame clones alone and lacks a portion of them. The sample has over 150,000 clones, over 75% seen once. With regard to this clone: The antigen remains unidentified. This CDR3 fails to terminate in the conserved phenylalanine or tryptophan, so it likely reflects a read error.

The sequencing sample was made of PBMCs. The receptor comes from a woman aged 30 to 39 in good health and CMV-seronegative. The chain joins TRBV6-5 to TRBJ1-3; 7 bases fit TRBD1. The CDR3 spells CASTRTGNSGNTIYL. The CDR3 DNA reads as TGTGCCAGCACCCGGACAGGCAACTCTGGAAACACCATATATCTT.